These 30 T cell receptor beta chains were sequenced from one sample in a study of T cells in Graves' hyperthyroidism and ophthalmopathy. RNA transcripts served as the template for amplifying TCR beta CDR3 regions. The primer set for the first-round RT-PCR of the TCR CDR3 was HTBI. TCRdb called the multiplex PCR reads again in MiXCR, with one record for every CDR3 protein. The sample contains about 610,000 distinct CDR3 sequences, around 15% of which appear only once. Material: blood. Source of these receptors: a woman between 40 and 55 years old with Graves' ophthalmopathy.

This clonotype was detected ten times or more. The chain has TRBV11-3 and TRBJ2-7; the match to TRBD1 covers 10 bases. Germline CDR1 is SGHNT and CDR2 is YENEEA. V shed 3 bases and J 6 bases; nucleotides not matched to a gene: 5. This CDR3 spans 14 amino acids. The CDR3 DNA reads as TGTGCCAGCAGCTTCGAGAGGACAGGGGGCGAGCAGTACTTC. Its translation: CASSFERTGGEQYF.

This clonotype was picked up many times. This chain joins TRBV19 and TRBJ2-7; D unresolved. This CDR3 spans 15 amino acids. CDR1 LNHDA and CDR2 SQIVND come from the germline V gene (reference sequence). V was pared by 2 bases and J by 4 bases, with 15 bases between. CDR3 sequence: CASSISPPPLYEQYF. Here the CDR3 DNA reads TGTGCCAGTAGTATAAGTCCCCCTCCTCTGTACGAGCAGTACTTC.

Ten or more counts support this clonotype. CDR3 nucleotides: TGTGCCAGCTCACCCACAGGGGGCCCCTACGAGCAGTACTTC. It is translated as CASSPTGGPYEQYF. The chain links TRBV28 to TRBJ2-7, with 9 bases fitting TRBD1. Per the germline V gene, CDR1 is MDHEN and CDR2 is SYDVKM. CDR3 length: 14 amino acids. The trim removed 8 bases at V and 2 bases at J, leaving 7 bases unmatched.

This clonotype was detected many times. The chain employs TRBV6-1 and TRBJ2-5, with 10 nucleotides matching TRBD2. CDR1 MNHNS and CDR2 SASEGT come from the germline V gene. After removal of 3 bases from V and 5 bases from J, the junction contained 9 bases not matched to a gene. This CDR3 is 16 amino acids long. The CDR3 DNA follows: TGTGCCAGCAGTGATATCTCACTAGCGGGAAAGGAGACCCAGTACTTC. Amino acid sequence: CASSDISLAGKETQYF.

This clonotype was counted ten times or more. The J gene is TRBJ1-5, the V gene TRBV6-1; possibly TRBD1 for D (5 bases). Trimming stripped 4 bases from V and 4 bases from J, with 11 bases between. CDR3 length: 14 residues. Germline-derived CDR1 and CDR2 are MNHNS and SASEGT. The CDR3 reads CASSVGQTNQPQHF. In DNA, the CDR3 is TGTGCCAGCAGTGTGGGGCAGACGAATCAGCCCCAGCATTTT.

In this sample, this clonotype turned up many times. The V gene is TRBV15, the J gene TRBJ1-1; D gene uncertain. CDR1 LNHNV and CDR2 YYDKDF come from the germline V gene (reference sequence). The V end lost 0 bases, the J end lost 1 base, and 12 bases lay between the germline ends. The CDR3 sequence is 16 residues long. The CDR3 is CATSRDGRFENTEAFF. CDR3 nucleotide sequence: TGTGCCACCAGCAGAGATGGGAGGTTTGAGAACACTGAAGCTTTCTTT. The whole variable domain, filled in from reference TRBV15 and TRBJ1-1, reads DAMVIQNPRYQVTQFGKPVTLSCSQTLNHNVMYWYQQKSSQAPKLLFHYYDKDFNNEADTPDNFQSRRPNTSFCFLDIRSPGLGDTAMYLCATSRDGRFENTEAFFGQGTRLTVV.

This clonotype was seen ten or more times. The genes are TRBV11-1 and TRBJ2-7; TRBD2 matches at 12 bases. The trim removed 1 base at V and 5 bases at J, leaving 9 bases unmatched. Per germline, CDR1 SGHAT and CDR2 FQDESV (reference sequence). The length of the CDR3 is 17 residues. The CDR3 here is CASSLVSSGRADHEQYF. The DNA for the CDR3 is TGTGCCAGCAGCTTAGTGTCTAGCGGGAGGGCTGACCACGAGCAGTACTTC. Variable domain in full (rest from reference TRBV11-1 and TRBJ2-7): EAEVAQSPRYKITEKSQAVAFWCDPISGHATLYWYRQILGQGPELLVQFQDESVVDDSQLPKDRFSAERLKGVDSTLKIQPAELGDSAMYLCASSLVSSGRADHEQYFGPGTRLTVT.

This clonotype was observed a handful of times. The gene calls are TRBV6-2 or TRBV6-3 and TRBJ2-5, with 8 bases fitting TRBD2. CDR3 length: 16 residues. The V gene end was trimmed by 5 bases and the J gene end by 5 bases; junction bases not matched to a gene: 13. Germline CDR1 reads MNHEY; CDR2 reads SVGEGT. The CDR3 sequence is CASSPAGAGGGETQYF. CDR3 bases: TGTGCCAGCAGTCCCGCAGGCGCCGGCGGGGGGGAGACCCAGTACTTC.

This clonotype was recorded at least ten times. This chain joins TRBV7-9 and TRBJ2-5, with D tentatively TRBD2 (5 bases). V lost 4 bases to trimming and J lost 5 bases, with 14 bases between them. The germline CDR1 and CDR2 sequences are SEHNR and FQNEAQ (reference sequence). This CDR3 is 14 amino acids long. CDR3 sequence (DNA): TGTGCCAGCAGCTCCAGGAGGCTAGGGGAGACCCAGTACTTC. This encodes CASSSRRLGETQYF.

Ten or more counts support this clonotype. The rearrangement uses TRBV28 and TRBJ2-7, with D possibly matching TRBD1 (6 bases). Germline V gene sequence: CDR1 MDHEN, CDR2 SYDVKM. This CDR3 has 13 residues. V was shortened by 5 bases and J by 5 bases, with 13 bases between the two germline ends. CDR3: CASSRQGINEQYF. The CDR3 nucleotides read TGTGCCAGCAGTCGGCAGGGGATAAACGAGCAGTACTTC.

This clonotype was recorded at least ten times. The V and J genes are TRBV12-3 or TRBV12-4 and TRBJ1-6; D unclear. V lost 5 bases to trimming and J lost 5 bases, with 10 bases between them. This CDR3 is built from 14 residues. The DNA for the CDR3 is TGTGCCAGCAGTGCCGACGGAAATAATTCACCCCTCCACTTT. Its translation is CASSADGNNSPLHF.

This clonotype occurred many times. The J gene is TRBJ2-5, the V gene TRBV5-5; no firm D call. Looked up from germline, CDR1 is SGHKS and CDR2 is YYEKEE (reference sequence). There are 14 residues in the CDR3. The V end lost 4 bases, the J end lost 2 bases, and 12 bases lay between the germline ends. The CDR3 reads CASSPRLIQETQYF. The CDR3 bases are TGTGCCAGCAGCCCTCGGCTGATTCAAGAGACCCAGTACTTC.

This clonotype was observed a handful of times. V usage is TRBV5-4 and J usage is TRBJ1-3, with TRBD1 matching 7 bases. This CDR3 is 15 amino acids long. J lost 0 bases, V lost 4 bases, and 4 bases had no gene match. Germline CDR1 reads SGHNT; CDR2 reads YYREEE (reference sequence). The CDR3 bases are TGTGCCAGCAGCCAGGGACAGAGCTCTGGAAACACCATATATTTT. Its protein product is CASSQGQSSGNTIYF.

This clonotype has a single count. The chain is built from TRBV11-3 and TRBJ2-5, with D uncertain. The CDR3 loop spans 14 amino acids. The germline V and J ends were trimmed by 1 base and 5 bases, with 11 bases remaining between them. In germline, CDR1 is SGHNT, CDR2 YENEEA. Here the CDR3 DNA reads TGTGCCAGCAGCTTAGCGACGGCTTTTGAGACCCAGTACTTC. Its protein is CASSLATAFETQYF.

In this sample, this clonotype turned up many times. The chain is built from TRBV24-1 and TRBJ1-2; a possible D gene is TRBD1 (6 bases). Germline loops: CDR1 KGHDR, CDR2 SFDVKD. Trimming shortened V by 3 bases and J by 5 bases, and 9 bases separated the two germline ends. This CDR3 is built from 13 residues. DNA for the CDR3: TGTGCCACCAGTGATCCACAGGGATATGGCTACACCTTC. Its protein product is CATSDPQGYGYTF.

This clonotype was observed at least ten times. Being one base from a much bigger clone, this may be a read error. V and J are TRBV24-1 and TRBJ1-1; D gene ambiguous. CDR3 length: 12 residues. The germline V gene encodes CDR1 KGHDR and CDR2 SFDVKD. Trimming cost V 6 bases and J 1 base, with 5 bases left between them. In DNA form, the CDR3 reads TGTGCCACCAGTTCAGGGAACACTGAAGCTTTCTTT. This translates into CATSSGNTEAFF.

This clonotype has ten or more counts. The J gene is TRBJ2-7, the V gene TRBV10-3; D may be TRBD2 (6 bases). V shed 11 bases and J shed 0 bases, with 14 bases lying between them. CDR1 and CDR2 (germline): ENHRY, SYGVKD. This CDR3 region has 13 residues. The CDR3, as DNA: TGTGCCGGAGCGGGTCCCTACTCCTACGAGCAGTACTTC. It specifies CAGAGPYSYEQYF.

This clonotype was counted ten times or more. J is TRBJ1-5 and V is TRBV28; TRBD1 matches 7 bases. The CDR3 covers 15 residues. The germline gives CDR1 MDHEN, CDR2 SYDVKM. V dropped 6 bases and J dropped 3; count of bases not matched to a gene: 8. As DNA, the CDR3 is TGTGCCAGCAGCTATATCAGGGGGAACAATCAGCCCCAGCATTTT. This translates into CASSYIRGNNQPQHF.

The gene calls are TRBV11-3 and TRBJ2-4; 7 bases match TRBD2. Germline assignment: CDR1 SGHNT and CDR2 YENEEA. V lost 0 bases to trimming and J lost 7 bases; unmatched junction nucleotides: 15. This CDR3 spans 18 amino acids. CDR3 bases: TGTGCCAGCAGCTTAGAGGCTAGCGGCCCCGCCGGGGGGAACATTCAGTACTTC. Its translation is CASSLEASGPAGGNIQYF.

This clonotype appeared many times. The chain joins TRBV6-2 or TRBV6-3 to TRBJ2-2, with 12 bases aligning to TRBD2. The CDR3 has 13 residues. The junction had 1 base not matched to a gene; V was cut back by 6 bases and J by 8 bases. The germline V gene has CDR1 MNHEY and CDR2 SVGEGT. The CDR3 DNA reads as TGTGCCAGCAGGACTAGCGGGAGTGGGGAGCTGTTTTTT. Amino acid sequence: CASRTSGSGELFF.

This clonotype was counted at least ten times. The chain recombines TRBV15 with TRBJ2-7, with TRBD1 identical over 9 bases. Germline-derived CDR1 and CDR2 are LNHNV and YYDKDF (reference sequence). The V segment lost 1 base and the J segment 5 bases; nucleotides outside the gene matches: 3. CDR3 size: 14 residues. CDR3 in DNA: TGTGCCACCAGCAGAGTCCGACAGGGGGACGAGCAGTACTTC. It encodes CATSRVRQGDEQYF. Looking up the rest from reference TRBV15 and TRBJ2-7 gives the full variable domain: DAMVIQNPRYQVTQFGKPVTLSCSQTLNHNVMYWYQQKSSQAPKLLFHYYDKDFNNEADTPDNFQSRRPNTSFCFLDIRSPGLGDTAMYLCATSRVRQGDEQYFGPGTRLTVT.

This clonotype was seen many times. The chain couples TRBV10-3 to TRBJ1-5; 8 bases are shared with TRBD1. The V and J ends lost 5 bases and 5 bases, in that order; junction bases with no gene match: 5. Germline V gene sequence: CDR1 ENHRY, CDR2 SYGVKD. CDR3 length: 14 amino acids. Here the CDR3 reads CAISPGQGDQPQHF. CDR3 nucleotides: TGTGCCATCAGTCCCGGACAGGGTGATCAGCCCCAGCATTTT.

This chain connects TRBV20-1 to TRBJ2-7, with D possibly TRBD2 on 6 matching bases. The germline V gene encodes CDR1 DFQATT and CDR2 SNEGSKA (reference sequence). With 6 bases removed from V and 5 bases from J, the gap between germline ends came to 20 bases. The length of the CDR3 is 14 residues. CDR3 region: CSAARSGGAHEQYF. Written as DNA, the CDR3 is TGCAGTGCCGCAAGATCCGGGGGAGCCCACGAGCAGTACTTC.

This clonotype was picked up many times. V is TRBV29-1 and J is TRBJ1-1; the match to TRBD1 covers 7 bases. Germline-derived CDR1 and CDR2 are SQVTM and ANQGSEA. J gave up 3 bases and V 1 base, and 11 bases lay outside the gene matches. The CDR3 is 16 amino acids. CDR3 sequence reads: CSVEVRQGEWYTEAFF. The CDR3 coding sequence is TGCAGCGTTGAAGTTAGACAGGGAGAGTGGTACACTGAAGCTTTCTTT.

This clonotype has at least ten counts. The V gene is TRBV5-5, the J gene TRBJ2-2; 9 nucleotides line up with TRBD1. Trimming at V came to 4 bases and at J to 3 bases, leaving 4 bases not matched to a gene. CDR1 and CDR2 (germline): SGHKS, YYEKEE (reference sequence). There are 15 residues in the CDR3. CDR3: CASSRRDRDTGELFF. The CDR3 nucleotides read TGTGCCAGCAGCCGACGGGACAGGGACACCGGGGAGCTGTTTTTT.

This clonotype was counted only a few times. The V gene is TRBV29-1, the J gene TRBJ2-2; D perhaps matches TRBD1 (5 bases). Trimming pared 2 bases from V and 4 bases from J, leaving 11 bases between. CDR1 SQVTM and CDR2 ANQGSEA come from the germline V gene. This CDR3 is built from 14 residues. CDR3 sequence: CSVERGQGTGELFF. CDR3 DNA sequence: TGCAGCGTTGAACGAGGACAAGGCACCGGGGAGCTGTTTTTT.

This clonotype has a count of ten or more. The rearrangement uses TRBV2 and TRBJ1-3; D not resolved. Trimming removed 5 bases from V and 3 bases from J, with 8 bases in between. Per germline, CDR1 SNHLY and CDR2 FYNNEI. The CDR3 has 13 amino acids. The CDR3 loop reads CASSYDGGNTIYF. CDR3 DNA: TGTGCCAGCAGTTATGACGGTGGAAACACCATATATTTT.

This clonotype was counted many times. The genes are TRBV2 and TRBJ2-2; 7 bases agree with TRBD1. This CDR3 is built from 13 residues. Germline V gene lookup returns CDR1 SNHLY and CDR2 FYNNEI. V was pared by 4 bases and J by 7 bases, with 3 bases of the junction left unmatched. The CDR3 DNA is TGTGCCAGCAGTGGACAGGGCGGCGGGGAGCTGTTTTTT. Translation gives CASSGQGGGELFF. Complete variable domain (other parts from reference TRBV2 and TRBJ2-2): EPEVTQTPSHQVTQMGQEVILRCVPISNHLYFYWYRQILGQKVEFLVSFYNNEISEKSEIFDDQFSVERPDGSNFTLKIRSTKLEDSAMYFCASSGQGGGELFFGEGSRLTVL.

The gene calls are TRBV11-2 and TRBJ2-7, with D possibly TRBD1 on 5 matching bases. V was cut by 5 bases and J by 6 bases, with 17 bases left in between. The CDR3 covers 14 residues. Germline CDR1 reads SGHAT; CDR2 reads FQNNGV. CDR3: CASSPGRGFGEQYF. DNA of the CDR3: TGTGCCAGCAGCCCTGGAAGGGGCTTTGGCGAGCAGTACTTC.

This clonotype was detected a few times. CDR3: CASSLRLSVGPRDAFF. The DNA for the CDR3 is TGTGCCAGCAGTTTAAGGCTATCCGTTGGGCCACGTGACGCTTTCTTT. The chain employs TRBV12-3 or TRBV12-4 and TRBJ1-1; D not resolved. V lost 2 bases and J 11 bases, leaving 24 bases between the germline ends. The CDR3 loop spans 16 amino acids.